These 27 T cell receptor beta chains originate from one sample sequenced in a study of beta chain features in type 1 diabetes. Study observations and caveats: Researchers report that Type 1 diabetes patients had moderately but significantly shorter TCRB CDR3s across all four CD4+ subsets.

These receptors lack a known antigen. Expressed TCRB transcripts were sequenced after all isolated RNA was converted to cDNA. Data came from immunoSEQ multiplex PCR; TCRdb stores just in-frame clones and leaves some out. The sample records about 390,000 clones, 8% to 10% being singletons. Material: central memory CD4+ T cells from blood. The receptors stem from a man in his thirties or forties with type 1 diabetes.

The chain links TRBV19 to TRBJ1-5; D is perhaps TRBD1 (6 bases). V dropped 5 bases and J dropped 7 bases, with 18 bases sitting between them. The CDR3 contains 15 residues. Germline CDR1 LNHDA, CDR2 SQIVND (reference sequence). CDR3 DNA: TGTGCCAGTAGTTCCCATCGCTCAGGGGAACAGCCCCAGCATTTT. It translates to CASSSHRSGEQPQHF.

There are a few counts of this clone. V is TRBV7-9 and J is TRBJ2-7; D may be TRBD2 (6 bases). Germline CDR1 SEHNR, CDR2 FQNEAQ (reference sequence). Trimming took 5 bases from V and 3 from J, leaving 17 bases between them. This CDR3 is 15 amino acids long. CDR3 bases: TGTGCCAGCAGCGTGGGACTCCAAAACTACTACGAGCAGTACTTC. Translated: CASSVGLQNYYEQYF.

The J gene is TRBJ2-3, the V gene TRBV7-2, with D possibly TRBD1 on 5 matching bases. The CDR3 contains 13 residues. Germline V lookup: CDR1 SGHTA, CDR2 FQGNSA. Between the trimmed V and J ends, which lost 5 bases and 5 bases, there was a span of 11 bases. Here the CDR3 DNA reads TGTGCCAGCAGCCCCCGAAGGGGAGATACGCAGTATTTT. This sequence encodes CASSPRRGDTQYF.

The chain uses TRBV7-9 and TRBJ1-3; possible D gene TRBD1, 5 bases. The CDR3 loop spans 14 amino acids. V lost 6 bases, J lost 1 base, and 10 bases lay in between. Germline V CDR1 and CDR2: SEHNR, FQNEAQ (reference sequence). The CDR3 region is CASSPGLSGNTIYF. CDR3 in DNA: TGTGCCAGCAGTCCAGGGTTGTCTGGAAACACCATATATTTT.

This clone has at least ten counts. The V call is TRBV7-9, the J call TRBJ1-1, with 7 bases fitting TRBD1. With 3 bases clipped from V and 4 bases from J, the junction kept 5 bases outside the gene matches. The CDR3 sequence is 14 residues long. Germline V gene lookup returns CDR1 SEHNR and CDR2 FQNEAQ (reference sequence). CDR3 loop: CASSFEQGRTEAFF. The CDR3 nucleotides read TGTGCCAGCAGCTTCGAACAGGGGCGCACTGAAGCTTTCTTT.

The gene calls are TRBV11-2 and TRBJ2-1, with 9 bases matching TRBD2. V dropped 5 bases and J dropped 7; count of bases not matched to a gene: 12. The CDR3 runs to 16 residues. Germline CDR1 SGHAT, CDR2 FQNNGV. The CDR3: CASSREVAGVWNEQFF. The CDR3 DNA sequence: TGTGCCAGCAGCCGAGAAGTAGCGGGAGTGTGGAATGAGCAGTTCTTC.

This clone appeared many times. The chain carries TRBV7-9 and TRBJ2-5; TRBD2 agrees at 8 bases. The junction had 8 bases not matched to a gene; V was cut back by 0 bases and J by 2 bases. In germline, CDR1 is SEHNR, CDR2 FQNEAQ (reference sequence). This CDR3 is 17 amino acids long. DNA of the CDR3: TGTGCCAGCAGCTTAGCTGTGTCGGGAGGGCAGCAAGAGACCCAGTACTTC. This encodes CASSLAVSGGQQETQYF.

The chain joins TRBV2 to TRBJ1-3; no firm D call. The germline gives CDR1 SNHLY, CDR2 FYNNEI. Trimming removed 8 bases from V and 0 bases from J, with 11 bases in between. This CDR3 has 14 amino acids. CDR3 loop: CASHVGNSGNTIYF. The DNA of the CDR3 is TGTGCCAGCCACGTGGGCAACTCTGGAAACACCATATATTTT.

The chain uses TRBV6-4 and TRBJ1-2; no clear D. Germline V gene data show CDR1 as MRHNA and CDR2 as SNTAGT. The CDR3 has 15 amino acids. V was clipped by 0 bases and J by 7 bases, with 15 bases between them. CDR3 sequence: CASSDSSGKVVGYTF. Here the CDR3 DNA reads TGTGCCAGCAGTGACTCGTCCGGGAAAGTTGTTGGCTACACCTTC.

This clone has ten or more counts. CDR3 coding DNA: TGTGCCACCATCATCGGGGCCGCGGAAAACATTCAGTACTTC. Its translation is CATIIGAAENIQYF. The chain is built from TRBV2 and TRBJ2-4; possibly TRBD1 or TRBD2 for D (5 bases each). Germline assignment: CDR1 SNHLY and CDR2 FYNNEI. The ends were cut back, 10 bases at V and 5 bases at J, with 18 bases in the middle. This CDR3 is 14 amino acids long.

This clone appeared many times. The chain combines TRBV28 with TRBJ1-5; D unresolved. The V gene lost 6 bases and the J gene lost 3 bases, with 6 bases spanning the gap. Germline V lookup: CDR1 MDHEN, CDR2 SYDVKM. The CDR3 loop spans 12 amino acids. The DNA of the CDR3 is TGTGCCAGCAGCATCAACAATCAGCCCCAGCATTTT. Protein product: CASSINNQPQHF.

This clone was picked up a small number of times. The chain combines TRBV28 with TRBJ1-2; tentatively, D is TRBD1 (5 bases). With 6 bases removed from V and 6 bases from J, the gap between germline ends came to 17 bases. The CDR3 loop spans 14 amino acids. The germline V gene encodes CDR1 MDHEN and CDR2 SYDVKM. In nucleotides, the CDR3 is TGTGCCAGCAGGGGGCCCATAGGTCGGGATGGCTACACCTTC. Translating it yields CASRGPIGRDGYTF.

On this clone itself: The same CDR3 arises from other DNA sequences in this sample as well. The J gene is TRBJ1-1, the V gene TRBV5-5; tentatively, D is TRBD1 (5 bases). The CDR3 covers 11 residues. The V gene lost 0 bases and the J gene lost 8 bases, with 5 bases spanning the gap. CDR1 is SGHKS, CDR2 YYEKEE, per germline (reference sequence). The CDR3: CASSLDREAFF. In nucleotides, the CDR3 is TGTGCCAGCAGCTTGGACAGGGAAGCTTTCTTT.

The sample holds a few counts of this clone. The V gene is TRBV28, the J gene TRBJ2-5; D not certain. The CDR3 loop spans 13 amino acids. Trimming removed 3 bases from V and 2 bases from J, with 7 bases in between. CDR1 is MDHEN and CDR2 is SYDVKM in the germline V gene. This CDR3 reads CASSLLVQETQYF. The CDR3 bases are TGTGCCAGCAGTTTGCTGGTTCAAGAGACCCAGTACTTC.

This clone came up a few times. The rearrangement joins TRBV11-2 to TRBJ2-7; 7 bases agree with TRBD1. Germline CDR1 reads SGHAT; CDR2 reads FQNNGV. There are 14 residues in the CDR3. J gave up 3 bases and V 5 bases, and 7 bases lay outside the gene matches. This chain's CDR3 is CASSTQTGLYEQYF. The CDR3 DNA reads TGTGCCAGCAGCACACAGACAGGGCTCTACGAGCAGTACTTC.

The rearrangement joins TRBV7-9 to TRBJ1-5; 11 bases are shared with TRBD1. The ends lost 3 bases at V and 4 bases at J; junction bases unmatched: 2. CDR3 length equals 15 residues. In germline, CDR1 is SEHNR, CDR2 FQNEAQ (reference sequence). CDR3 sequence: CASSFGTGGNQPQHF. The CDR3 nucleotides are TGTGCCAGCAGCTTCGGGACAGGGGGTAATCAGCCCCAGCATTTT.

This clone occurred many times. The sample contains more than one DNA sequence encoding this CDR3. The chain has TRBV29-1 and TRBJ2-3; D remains unclear. The CDR3 runs to 13 residues. The ends were cut back, 2 bases at V and 1 base at J, with 7 bases in the middle. Germline assignment: CDR1 SQVTM and CDR2 ANQGSEA. CDR3 coding DNA: TGCAGCGTTGAACTTAGTGGCACAGATACGCAGTATTTT. The encoded protein is CSVELSGTDTQYF.

The chain recombines TRBV14 with TRBJ2-3; tentative D call: TRBD2 (6 bases). CDR1 SGHDN and CDR2 FVKESK come from the germline V gene. Trimming removed 3 bases from V and 1 base from J, with 17 bases in between. The CDR3 spans 17 residues. CDR3 loop: CASSQWGSSGGTDTQYF. The CDR3 coding sequence is TGTGCCAGCAGCCAGTGGGGCTCATCGGGGGGCACAGATACGCAGTATTTT.

The table lists this clone with a few counts. One end of the junction is discordant with germline, which a read error may explain. The V call is TRBV7-7, the J call TRBJ1-1; D is unclear. CDR3 size: 13 residues. Germline CDR1 is SSHAT and CDR2 is FNYEAQ (reference sequence). Written as DNA, the CDR3 is TGTGCTAGCAGCTTAATTTGGGACACTGAAGCTTTCTTT. As protein: CASSLIWDTEAFF.

The J gene is TRBJ2-7, the V gene TRBV28; 7 positions agree with TRBD1. Germline CDR1 is MDHEN and CDR2 is SYDVKM. The ends lost 6 bases at V and 2 bases at J; junction bases unmatched: 7. This CDR3 contains 14 residues. The CDR3 loop is CASSRLTGAYEQYF. For the CDR3, the DNA is TGTGCCAGCAGCCGCCTTACAGGGGCCTACGAGCAGTACTTC.

In its sample, this clone was seen many times. The genes are TRBV7-8 and TRBJ2-1, with TRBD1 matching over 7 bases. The CDR3 loop spans 18 amino acids. Germline V gives CDR1 SGHVS, CDR2 FQNEAQ. The V gene end was trimmed by 5 bases and the J gene end by 4 bases; junction bases not matched to a gene: 17. The CDR3 DNA sequence: TGTGCCAGCAGCCCCCGACCCGGACAGGCAAACCGTTACAATGAGCAGTTCTTC. Translating gives CASSPRPGQANRYNEQFF.

V gene TRBV19 combines with J gene TRBJ1-5; 7 bases are shared with TRBD1. The CDR3 runs 15 residues. Germline lookup yields CDR1 LNHDA and CDR2 SQIVND (reference sequence). The ends lost 5 bases at V and 6 bases at J; junction bases unmatched: 10. CDR3 nucleotides: TGTGCCAGTAGTCTAAGGGCTGACAGGGTTCAGCCCCAGCATTTT. This codes for CASSLRADRVQPQHF.

This clone was recorded at least ten times. V is TRBV7-2 and J is TRBJ2-7; tentative D call: TRBD1 (6 bases). The germline V gene encodes CDR1 SGHTA and CDR2 FQGNSA. Trimming shortened V by 2 bases and J by 5 bases, and 16 bases separated the two germline ends. The CDR3 is 15 residues long. This CDR3 is CASSLWGQGYDEQYF. As DNA, the CDR3 is TGTGCCAGCAGCTTATGGGGGCAGGGGTATGACGAGCAGTACTTC.

This clone was observed a handful of times. The J gene is TRBJ1-2, the V gene TRBV15; perhaps TRBD1 as D (6 bases). V lost 0 bases and J 3 bases, leaving 11 bases between the germline ends. Germline CDR1 and CDR2: LNHNV and YYDKDF (reference sequence). CDR3 length: 15 residues. CDR3 sequence: CATSREGGTHYGYTF. The DNA of the CDR3 is TGTGCCACCAGCAGAGAAGGGGGGACCCACTATGGCTACACCTTC.

This clone has a count of ten or more. Other DNA sequences in the same sample also yield this CDR3. This rearrangement joins TRBV29-1 to TRBJ2-7, with TRBD2 matching over 9 bases. Germline CDR1 SQVTM, CDR2 ANQGSEA. V gave up 3 bases and J gave up 5 bases; unmatched junction bases: 11. This CDR3 contains 15 residues. The CDR3 reads CSVDAGGPGGDEQYF. The DNA for the CDR3 is TGCAGCGTTGATGCGGGGGGGCCCGGGGGAGACGAGCAGTACTTC.

This rearrangement joins TRBV10-3 to TRBJ2-4; D remains ambiguous. The CDR3 length is 11 residues. Between the trimmed V and J ends, which lost 11 bases and 9 bases, there was a span of 14 bases. Germline V gene sequence: CDR1 ENHRY, CDR2 SYGVKD. CDR3 sequence reads: CAPNLGSIQYF. The DNA of the CDR3 is TGTGCCCCCAACCTAGGGTCCATTCAGTACTTC.

The gene calls are TRBV19 and TRBJ2-7; 15 bases match TRBD2. The CDR3 length is 16 residues. Germline V gives CDR1 LNHDA, CDR2 SQIVND (reference sequence). Trimming at V came to 1 base and at J to 4 bases, leaving 2 bases not matched to a gene. The CDR3 sequence: CASSIGGTSGRYEQYF. The CDR3 DNA reads TGTGCCAGTAGTATAGGCGGGACTAGCGGGAGGTACGAGCAGTACTTC.